These 27 T cell receptor beta chains were all obtained from the same sample, sequenced in a study of shared clonotypes between healthy human individuals. CD8 cells regarded as naive lacked CD45RO, were positively chosen for CCR7, and omitted terminally differentiated effector memory CD45RA+ cells. Sequenced by immunoSEQ multiplex PCR; TCRdb stores in-frame clones only, minus some. The table has some 2.1 million clones, around 95% seen once. The sample taken for sequencing was naive CD8+ T cells from PBMCs. The receptors originated from a man aged 18 to 35 in good health. Some clones in this sample may be carry-over from other donors' samples.

The chain joins TRBV29-1 to TRBJ1-4; D gene unclear. The CDR3 spans 15 residues. Trimming left V 0 bases short and J 2 bases short, with 10 bases between. Germline CDR1 reads SQVTM; CDR2 reads ANQGSEA. The CDR3 region is CSVEDPRATNEKLFF. The CDR3, as DNA: TGCAGCGTTGAAGATCCCCGGGCCACTAATGAAAAACTGTTTTTT. Combining the CDR3 with reference TRBV29-1 and TRBJ1-4 gives the whole variable domain SAVISQKPSRDICQRGTSLTIQCQVDSQVTMMFWYRQQPGQSLTLIATANQGSEATYESGFVIDKFPISRPNLTFSTLTVSNMSPEDSSIYLCSVEDPRATNEKLFFGSGTQLSVL.

The rearrangement joins TRBV15 to TRBJ1-2; D not resolved. This CDR3 spans 13 amino acids. V lost 6 bases and J 3 bases, leaving 11 bases between the germline ends. CDR1 is LNHNV and CDR2 is YYDKDF in the germline V gene (reference sequence). For the CDR3, the DNA is TGTGCCACCAGAATGTCTGACGACTATGGCTACACCTTC. Amino acid sequence: CATRMSDDYGYTF.

This clone was recorded once. The chain is built from TRBV28 and TRBJ2-1; D is unresolved. V lost 2 bases to trimming and J lost 9 bases, with 5 bases between them. Germline values: CDR1 MDHEN, CDR2 SYDVKM. The CDR3 covers 11 residues. This chain's CDR3 is CASSLNREQFF. Written as DNA, the CDR3 is TGTGCCAGCAGTTTAAATCGTGAGCAGTTCTTC. Combining the CDR3 with reference TRBV28 and TRBJ2-1 gives the whole variable domain DVKVTQSSRYLVKRTGEKVFLECVQDMDHENMFWYRQDPGLGLRLIYFSYDVKMKEKGDIPEGYSVSREKKERFSLILESASTNQTSMYLCASSLNREQFFGPGTRLTVL.

The V and J genes are TRBV29-1 and TRBJ2-7; D remains unclear. Germline V gene lookup returns CDR1 SQVTM and CDR2 ANQGSEA. The CDR3 spans 11 residues. The ends were cut back, 5 bases at V and 6 bases at J, with 11 bases in the middle. The CDR3 reads CSVWTPSEQYF. The CDR3 nucleotides are TGCAGCGTTTGGACCCCATCCGAGCAGTACTTC.

The chain has TRBV4-3 and TRBJ1-2; TRBD1 agrees at 11 bases. With 4 bases clipped from V and 1 base from J, the junction kept 5 bases outside the gene matches. This CDR3 has 16 amino acids. CDR1 LGHNA and CDR2 YSLEER come from the germline V gene. As DNA, the CDR3 is TGCGCCAGCAGCCCGGGACAGGGGGTCGGTAACTATGGCTACACCTTC. Translating it yields CASSPGQGVGNYGYTF.

The rearrangement links TRBV15 to TRBJ2-6; D is unclear. The CDR3 is 15 residues long. Germline CDR1 LNHNV, CDR2 YYDKDF (reference sequence). V was shortened by 1 base and J by 0 bases, with 4 bases between the two germline ends. CDR3 loop: CATSRVHSGANVLTF. CDR3 nucleotide sequence: TGTGCCACCAGCAGAGTCCACTCTGGGGCCAACGTCCTGACTTTC.

This chain uses TRBV4-1 with TRBJ2-7; the match to TRBD2 covers 7 bases. Losses at the gene ends were 0 bases for V and 5 bases for J; bases not matched to a gene: 10. The CDR3 has 16 amino acids. Germline V gene sequence: CDR1 MGHRA, CDR2 YSYEKL. The CDR3 DNA reads as TGCGCCAGCAGCCAAGATGACGTTGGGAGGGCAAACGAGCAGTACTTC. The encoded protein is CASSQDDVGRANEQYF.

The count of this clone is one. This chain uses TRBV6-5 with TRBJ1-1; tentative D call: TRBD1 (6 bases). Germline V gene sequence: CDR1 MNHEY, CDR2 SVGAGI. This CDR3 contains 15 residues. Trimming left V 7 bases short and J 1 base short, with 16 bases between. The CDR3, as DNA: TGTGCCAGCACGCCGCGGGGGGCGCGGAACACTGAAGCTTTCTTT. Protein product: CASTPRGARNTEAFF.

J is TRBJ2-7 and V is TRBV6-1; D not certain. Trimming removed 2 bases at V and 3 bases at J, with 20 bases between. CDR1 MNHNS and CDR2 SASEGT come from the germline V gene. This CDR3 has 17 amino acids. The CDR3 nucleotides are TGTGCCAGCAGTGAACTCGATCCGGCCTCTTTTAACTACGAGCAGTACTTC. Residues: CASSELDPASFNYEQYF.

This clone was seen only a few times. The chain employs TRBV25-1 and TRBJ1-1; D remains ambiguous. The V and J ends lost 4 bases and 0 bases respectively, with 9 bases between them. Germline-derived CDR1 and CDR2 are MGHDK and SYGVNS. The CDR3 has 14 residues. Written as DNA, the CDR3 is TGTGCCAGCAGTGGGACGGAGATGAACACTGAAGCTTTCTTT. It is translated as CASSGTEMNTEAFF.

V and J are TRBV7-3 and TRBJ2-1, with 11 bases that match TRBD2. The germline CDR1 and CDR2 sequences are SGHTA and FQGTGA. Trimming at V came to 4 bases and at J to 6 bases, leaving 8 bases not matched to a gene. The CDR3 extends over 16 amino acids. The CDR3 loop reads CASSSFSGRAGNEQFF. The CDR3 DNA reads TGTGCCAGCAGCTCCTTTAGCGGGAGGGCCGGCAATGAGCAGTTCTTC.

The V gene is TRBV7-9, the J gene TRBJ1-4, with D unresolved. There are 15 residues in the CDR3. CDR1 and CDR2 (germline): SEHNR, FQNEAQ (reference sequence). V was clipped by 4 bases and J by 3 bases, with 12 bases between them. The CDR3 reads CASSSPRQSNEKLFF. The CDR3 bases are TGTGCCAGCAGCTCACCGAGGCAATCTAATGAAAAACTGTTTTTT. Drawing the rest from reference TRBV7-9 and TRBJ1-4, the complete variable domain is DTGVSQNPRHKITKRGQNVTFRCDPISEHNRLYWYRQTLGQGPEFLTYFQNEAQLEKSRLLSDRFSAERPKGSFSTLEIQRTEQGDSAMYLCASSSPRQSNEKLFFGSGTQLSVL.

The chain employs TRBV28 and TRBJ2-1; D gene uncertain. The CDR3 contains 14 residues. Germline V lookup: CDR1 MDHEN, CDR2 SYDVKM. V gave up 3 bases and J gave up 7 bases, with 13 bases separating them. For the CDR3, the DNA is TGTGCCAGCAGTTTGATCGGTTCCTTGAATGAGCAGTTCTTC. Its protein is CASSLIGSLNEQFF.

This sequence joins TRBV27 and TRBJ1-1; TRBD1 agrees at 8 bases. CDR1 is MNHEY, CDR2 SMNVEV, per germline (reference sequence). The CDR3 runs to 18 residues. The ends lost 1 base at V and 1 base at J; junction bases unmatched: 11. CDR3 loop: CASSLLGTGVGKNTEAFF. The CDR3 nucleotides read TGTGCCAGCAGTTTATTAGGGACAGGCGTGGGGAAGAACACTGAAGCTTTCTTT.

This sequence joins TRBV28 and TRBJ2-1; 8 bases are a match to TRBD2. The CDR3 sequence is 13 residues long. Germline loops: CDR1 MDHEN, CDR2 SYDVKM. V shed 4 bases and J 7 bases; nucleotides not matched to a gene: 3. The CDR3 nucleotides read TGTGCCAGCAGTTCTTTAGCGGGGAATGAGCAGTTCTTC. Protein sequence: CASSSLAGNEQFF.

As concerns this clone: The same CDR3 is also encoded by other DNA sequences in this sample. This sequence joins TRBV9 and TRBJ2-1; either TRBD1 or TRBD2 may fit D (5 bases each). Per the germline V gene, CDR1 is SGDLS and CDR2 is YYNGEE. Trimming cost V 0 bases and J 9 bases, with 10 bases left between them. CDR3 length: 13 residues. DNA for the CDR3: TGTGCCAGCAGCGTAGGTGGGGGTACTGAGCAGTTCTTC. Translating gives CASSVGGGTEQFF.

The V gene is TRBV9, the J gene TRBJ1-1; TRBD1 might be the D (6 bases). This CDR3 has 16 residues. V was pared by 2 bases and J by 3 bases, with 17 bases between. The V gene's germline CDR1 is SGDLS and CDR2 YYNGEE. The CDR3 protein is CASSVNIEQGDTEAFF. The DNA for the CDR3 is TGTGCCAGCAGCGTTAATATAGAACAGGGTGACACTGAAGCTTTCTTT.

This clone occurred a few times. V usage is TRBV4-2 and J usage is TRBJ1-3; no clear D. Per the germline V gene, CDR1 is LGHNA and CDR2 is YNFKEQ. Trimming removed 0 bases from V and 0 bases from J, with 9 bases in between. CDR3 length: 16 residues. The CDR3 protein is CASSQDQRTSGNTIYF. CDR3 DNA sequence: TGTGCCAGCAGCCAAGATCAACGGACCTCTGGAAACACCATATATTTT.

The rearrangement uses TRBV19 and TRBJ2-3; possibly TRBD1 for D (6 bases). The CDR3 covers 14 residues. Germline loops: CDR1 LNHDA, CDR2 SQIVND (reference sequence). V shed 7 bases and J shed 4 bases, with 15 bases lying between them. In nucleotides, the CDR3 is TGTGCCAGTAACGCGGCTGAGGGGGCAGATACGCAGTATTTT. Its protein is CASNAAEGADTQYF.

This clone was recorded once. The chain combines TRBV27 with TRBJ1-5, with 9 bases matching TRBD1. The V and J ends lost 4 bases and 5 bases, in that order; junction bases with no gene match: 9. Germline values: CDR1 MNHEY, CDR2 SMNVEV (reference sequence). This CDR3 is built from 16 residues. The CDR3 DNA reads TGTGCCAGCAGTTCGAGGGACAGGGAAGTAGATCAGCCCCAGCATTTT. It encodes CASSSRDREVDQPQHF.

The V gene is TRBV7-2, the J gene TRBJ2-7, with D possibly being TRBD1 (7 bases). This CDR3 contains 15 residues. Trimming removed 1 base at V and 3 bases at J, with 13 bases between. The germline V gene encodes CDR1 SGHTA and CDR2 FQGNSA. As DNA, the CDR3 is TGTGCCAGCAGCTTAGGGCGGGACAGTTACTACGAGCAGTACTTC. Its protein is CASSLGRDSYYEQYF.

This chain links TRBV7-2 with TRBJ2-1; D is ambiguous. CDR1 SGHTA and CDR2 FQGNSA come from the germline V gene. The V gene lost 3 bases and the J gene lost 0 bases, with 18 bases spanning the gap. This CDR3 has 18 amino acids. The CDR3 nucleotides are TGTGCCAGCAGCTTTACTCCCGCTCACCGGAGCTCCTACAATGAGCAGTTCTTC. This translates into CASSFTPAHRSSYNEQFF.

The rearrangement joins TRBV15 to TRBJ2-7; D gene uncertain. Trimming cost V 1 base and J 7 bases, with 17 bases left between them. Germline lookup yields CDR1 LNHNV and CDR2 YYDKDF (reference sequence). The CDR3 loop spans 15 amino acids. The CDR3 loop reads CATSRALDRTREQYF. The CDR3 DNA is TGTGCCACCAGCAGAGCCTTGGACCGTACTCGGGAGCAGTACTTC. Complete variable domain (other parts from reference TRBV15 and TRBJ2-7): DAMVIQNPRYQVTQFGKPVTLSCSQTLNHNVMYWYQQKSSQAPKLLFHYYDKDFNNEADTPDNFQSRRPNTSFCFLDIRSPGLGDTAMYLCATSRALDRTREQYFGPGTRLTVT.

V and J are TRBV29-1 and TRBJ2-5, with 8 nucleotides matching TRBD2. The DNA matches TRBJ2-7 better at its end, which makes the J call doubtful. Germline V gene sequence: CDR1 SQVTM, CDR2 ANQGSEA. This CDR3 is 13 amino acids long. CDR3 coding DNA: TGCAGCGTTGTAAGCGGGAGCCCCTACGAGCAGTACTTC. As protein: CSVVSGSPYEQYF.

The rearrangement joins TRBV30 to TRBJ2-2; D may correspond to TRBD1 or TRBD2 (5 bases each). With 2 bases removed from V and 8 bases from J, the gap between germline ends came to 18 bases. The CDR3 runs to 15 residues. Germline values: CDR1 GTSNPN, CDR2 SVGIG (reference sequence). CDR3 in DNA: TGTGCCTGGAGTCCCGTTTTTGTGGGGGAGGGGGAGCTGTTTTTT. Translating gives CAWSPVFVGEGELFF.

The V and J genes are TRBV9 and TRBJ2-2; tentative D call: TRBD2 (6 bases). CDR1 and CDR2 from the germline V gene are SGDLS and YYNGEE. V gave up 4 bases and J gave up 3 bases, with 13 bases separating them. CDR3 length: 15 amino acids. CDR3 residues: CASSPGTVYTGELFF. CDR3 coding DNA: TGTGCCAGCAGCCCAGGGACTGTTTACACCGGGGAGCTGTTTTTT.

The chain recombines TRBV10-3 with TRBJ1-6, with a tentative D call TRBD1 (6 bases). The V end was cut by 0 bases, the J end by 14 bases, with 17 bases between. The CDR3 runs 15 residues. The V gene's germline CDR1 is ENHRY and CDR2 SYGVKD. The CDR3 reads CAISESEGGVRSLHF. The CDR3 DNA follows: TGTGCCATCAGTGAGTCTGAGGGGGGCGTTAGATCCCTCCACTTT.